Below are 28 T cell receptor beta chains sequenced from a single sample in a study of beta chain features in type 1 diabetes. Every isolated RNA sample was fully reverse transcribed, so sequencing captured expressed TCRB transcripts. Using immunoSEQ multiplex PCR, the repertoire was profiled, and TCRdb retains in-frame clones only, with some absent. The table records hundreds of thousands of clones, roughly 12% of them present only once. General study points: Significant though moderate, a shortening of TCRB CDR3s appeared in all four CD4+ subsets of Type 1 diabetes patients.

These receptors' targets are unknown. The sequenced sample consisted of naive CD4+ T cells from blood. These receptor sequences come from a woman aged 18-30 years with type 1 diabetes.

The J gene is TRBJ2-7, the V gene TRBV11-3; no reliable D call. Germline V gene lookup returns CDR1 SGHNT and CDR2 YENEEA. The CDR3 is made up of 14 amino acids. Trimming took off 0 bases at V and 2 bases at J, with 8 bases between the two ends. CDR3 loop: CASSLDPFPYEQYF. The CDR3 DNA reads TGTGCCAGCAGCTTAGACCCCTTTCCCTACGAGCAGTACTTC. Using reference TRBV11-3 and TRBJ2-7 for the parts outside the CDR3, the full variable domain is EAGVVQSPRYKIIEKKQPVAFWCNPISGHNTLYWYLQNLGQGPELLIRYENEEAVDDSQLPKDRFSAERLKGVDSTLKIQPAELGDSAVYLCASSLDPFPYEQYFGPGTRLTVT.

This clone was counted between two and nine times. This chain joins TRBV11-2 and TRBJ2-3, with a possible D match to TRBD2 (5 bases). CDR3 size: 15 residues. V lost 3 bases and J lost 4, with 14 bases in between. Germline V gene sequence: CDR1 SGHAT, CDR2 FQNNGV. The chain's CDR3 is CASSFRALLADTQYF. For the CDR3, the DNA is TGTGCCAGCAGCTTTAGGGCCCTACTAGCAGATACGCAGTATTTT.

V is TRBV30 and J is TRBJ1-2, with D unclear. V gave up 4 bases and J gave up 7 bases, with 22 bases separating them. This CDR3 contains 15 residues. Germline loops: CDR1 GTSNPN, CDR2 SVGIG (reference sequence). DNA of the CDR3: TGTGCCTGGAATCCTTCTTCAGGTGCCCGCCGTGGCTACACCTTC. Translation: CAWNPSSGARRGYTF.

This chain joins TRBV4-3 and TRBJ2-1; possible D gene TRBD1, 6 bases. V lost 0 bases to trimming and J lost 6 bases, with 12 bases between them. CDR1 and CDR2 from the germline V gene are LGHNA and YSLEER. The CDR3 sequence is 15 residues long. Here the CDR3 reads CASSQDRAQGNEQFF. As DNA, the CDR3 is TGCGCCAGCAGCCAAGATCGAGCACAGGGCAATGAGCAGTTCTTC.

This clone was detected a few times. This sequence joins TRBV7-2 and TRBJ2-3, with D unclear. CDR1 is SGHTA, CDR2 FQGNSA, per germline. This CDR3 has 14 amino acids. V gave up 3 bases and J gave up 5 bases, with 12 bases separating them. CDR3 protein: CASSFNRGGDTQYF. The CDR3 nucleotides read TGTGCCAGCAGCTTCAACCGCGGTGGAGATACGCAGTATTTT.

V and J are TRBV27 and TRBJ1-6, with D tentatively TRBD1 (5 bases). The CDR3 runs to 15 residues. Germline V gives CDR1 MNHEY, CDR2 SMNVEV (reference sequence). V shed 3 bases and J shed 9 bases, with 15 bases lying between them. As DNA, the CDR3 is TGTGCCAGCAGTTTGGTGCAGGGTTGGACTTCACCCCTCCACTTT. Translated: CASSLVQGWTSPLHF.

The chain combines TRBV2 with TRBJ1-2, with a tentative D call TRBD1 (6 bases). The CDR3 has 15 amino acids. Per germline, CDR1 SNHLY and CDR2 FYNNEI. Deletions cut 6 bases from V and 4 bases from J, with 18 bases between. CDR3 region: CASSPQGLGSYGYTF. The CDR3 nucleotides are TGTGCCAGCAGCCCTCAGGGGCTTGGGAGCTATGGCTACACCTTC.

This clone has just a few counts. The chain recombines TRBV6-5 with TRBJ1-2; 8 bases are a match to TRBD1. The CDR3 loop spans 13 amino acids. Germline CDR1 and CDR2: MNHEY and SVGAGI. Losses at the gene ends were 6 bases for V and 8 bases for J; bases not matched to a gene: 8. Written as DNA, the CDR3 is TGTGCCAGCAGGCCCGGGGGACAGGCGGGCTACACCTTC. Encoded protein: CASRPGGQAGYTF.

The sample holds a few counts of this clone. The rearrangement links TRBV7-9 to TRBJ2-3, with 9 bases lining up with TRBD1. V was clipped by 6 bases and J by 4 bases; unmatched bases: 5. The germline V gene encodes CDR1 SEHNR and CDR2 FQNEAQ (reference sequence). This CDR3 spans 14 amino acids. The CDR3 region has the DNA TGTGCCAGCAGTACCTGGACAGGGGCAGATACGCAGTATTTT. Translation: CASSTWTGADTQYF.

This chain joins TRBV7-2 and TRBJ1-4; D might be TRBD1 (5 bases). The CDR3 length is 16 residues. Germline CDR1 and CDR2: SGHTA and FQGNSA. Trimming removed 3 bases from V and 0 bases from J, with 11 bases in between. CDR3 sequence (DNA): TGTGCCAGCAGCTTTCGACAGACTGCAACTAATGAAAAACTGTTTTTT. As protein: CASSFRQTATNEKLFF.

This clone was counted a few times. The V and J genes are TRBV11-2 and TRBJ2-1, with a tentative D call TRBD2 (6 bases). The CDR3 loop spans 15 amino acids. From germline, CDR1 is SGHAT and CDR2 FQNNGV. The germline V and J ends were trimmed by 4 bases and 0 bases, with 10 bases remaining between them. CDR3 sequence: CASSSSDSSYNEQFF. In nucleotides, the CDR3 is TGTGCCAGCAGCTCTAGCGACAGCTCCTACAATGAGCAGTTCTTC.

The rearrangement uses TRBV7-9 and TRBJ2-7, with 7 bases identical to TRBD1. The CDR3 is 14 amino acids. J gave up 4 bases and V 5 bases, and 8 bases lay outside the gene matches. Germline V lookup: CDR1 SEHNR, CDR2 FQNEAQ (reference sequence). CDR3 amino acids: CASSIPGGSYEQYF. Here the CDR3 DNA reads TGTGCCAGCAGCATCCCAGGGGGTTCGTACGAGCAGTACTTC.

The gene calls are TRBV7-9 and TRBJ2-5; D might be TRBD2 (6 bases). V was clipped by 2 bases and J by 5 bases, with 9 bases between them. The germline CDR1 and CDR2 sequences are SEHNR and FQNEAQ (reference sequence). CDR3 length: 13 residues. The CDR3 region has the DNA TGTGCCAGCAGCTTAATGCGGGGTGAGACCCAGTACTTC. Translation: CASSLMRGETQYF.

This rearrangement joins TRBV18 to TRBJ2-5; a possible D gene is TRBD2 (6 bases). V was clipped by 4 bases and J by 1 base, with 10 bases between them. The CDR3 is made up of 14 amino acids. Germline values: CDR1 KGHSH, CDR2 LQKENI. The CDR3 here is CASSRGGTQETQYF. CDR3 in DNA: TGTGCCAGCTCACGAGGAGGGACCCAAGAGACCCAGTACTTC.

This clone showed up just a few times. The rearrangement links TRBV7-2 to TRBJ2-1; TRBD2 might be the D (5 bases). This CDR3 spans 13 amino acids. Between the trimmed V and J ends, which lost 6 bases and 2 bases, there was a span of 8 bases. Germline CDR1 is SGHTA and CDR2 is FQGNSA. The CDR3 sequence is CASSSGAYNEQFF. As DNA, the CDR3 is TGTGCCAGCAGTTCCGGGGCCTACAATGAGCAGTTCTTC.

This clone has only a few counts. The chain recombines TRBV9 with TRBJ2-2; 9 nucleotides match TRBD1. This CDR3 contains 16 residues. V was pared by 4 bases and J by 4 bases, with 8 bases of the junction left unmatched. The germline CDR1 and CDR2 sequences are SGDLS and YYNGEE. The CDR3 nucleotides are TGTGCCAGCAGCATCACAGGGGGCGCGGGCACCGGGGAGCTGTTTTTT. This codes for CASSITGGAGTGELFF.

The V and J genes are TRBV9 and TRBJ1-6; possible D gene TRBD1, 5 bases. Trimming stripped 0 bases from V and 11 bases from J, with 15 bases between. CDR3 length equals 15 residues. The germline V gene has CDR1 SGDLS and CDR2 YYNGEE. The chain's CDR3 is CASSVEPSGKPPLHF. The CDR3 DNA reads as TGTGCCAGCAGCGTAGAGCCGTCAGGGAAACCACCCCTCCACTTT.

This clone was detected a few times. This chain connects TRBV9 to TRBJ1-2, with 7 bases aligning to TRBD1. This CDR3 region has 16 residues. CDR1 is SGDLS, CDR2 YYNGEE, per germline. The V gene end was trimmed by 0 bases and the J gene end by 4 bases; junction bases not matched to a gene: 9. The CDR3 DNA reads as TGTGCCAGCAGCGTAGTGGGACAGCAAGAACCCTATGGCTACACCTTC. Translation gives CASSVVGQQEPYGYTF.

This clone was observed a handful of times. CDR3 loop: CASSSQSGQFYGYTF. The CDR3 DNA is TGTGCCAGCAGTTCCCAATCTGGCCAATTCTATGGCTACACCTTC. J is TRBJ1-2 and V is TRBV5-4, with D hard to call. Germline values: CDR1 SGHNT, CDR2 YYREEE (reference sequence). V was cut by 5 bases and J by 4 bases, with 18 bases left in between. CDR3 length: 15 amino acids.

The rearrangement links TRBV11-2 to TRBJ2-1; a possible D gene is TRBD2 (5 bases). Germline CDR1 SGHAT, CDR2 FQNNGV. Trimming removed 3 bases at V and 8 bases at J, with 11 bases between. The CDR3 spans 13 residues. CDR3 sequence: CASSFSGKDEQFF. The CDR3 DNA sequence: TGTGCCAGCAGCTTTTCGGGGAAAGATGAGCAGTTCTTC.

This chain joins TRBV9 and TRBJ2-3; D unresolved. Deletions cut 2 bases from V and 6 bases from J, with 7 bases between. CDR3 length equals 12 residues. Germline V lookup: CDR1 SGDLS, CDR2 YYNGEE. Written as DNA, the CDR3 is TGTGCCAGCAGCGTCTCCGTGGATACGCAGTATTTT. Protein product: CASSVSVDTQYF.

This clone occurred a few times. This chain joins TRBV18 and TRBJ2-2; TRBD1 is a possible D gene (5 bases). This CDR3 has 14 residues. The germline gives CDR1 KGHSH, CDR2 LQKENI. Between the trimmed V and J ends, which lost 2 bases and 4 bases, there was a span of 8 bases. CDR3 in amino acids: CASSPGAGTGELFF. The DNA of the CDR3 is TGTGCCAGCTCACCAGGGGCAGGCACCGGGGAGCTGTTTTTT.

V usage is TRBV5-7 and J usage is TRBJ2-5; tentatively, D is TRBD2 (5 bases). Being an ORF, TRBV5-7 has a function that is uncertain. V was trimmed by 0 bases and J by 5 bases, leaving 11 bases between them. There are 14 residues in the CDR3. The CDR3 loop reads CASSLGLPRETQYF. CDR3 bases: TGTGCCAGCAGCTTGGGACTACCTCGGGAGACCCAGTACTTC.

This clone was found a few times. The chain couples TRBV28 to TRBJ2-5, with D possibly being TRBD1 (5 bases). The CDR3 spans 16 residues. Germline-derived CDR1 and CDR2 are MDHEN and SYDVKM. The V gene lost 3 bases and the J gene lost 7 bases, with 21 bases spanning the gap. This CDR3 reads CASSFYSLGRHGTQYF. DNA of the CDR3: TGTGCCAGCAGTTTCTACTCCTTGGGGCGGCATGGGACCCAGTACTTC.

The chain is built from TRBV18 and TRBJ2-7; D possibly corresponds to TRBD1 (6 bases). This CDR3 has 15 amino acids. CDR1 is KGHSH and CDR2 is LQKENI in the germline V gene. V was pared by 3 bases and J by 7 bases, with 19 bases between. The DNA for the CDR3 is TGTGCCAGCTCACCCCCCTCCGCAGGGGTAAGGGAGCAGTACTTC. The encoded protein is CASSPPSAGVREQYF.

This chain uses TRBV29-1 with TRBJ2-1, with a tentative D call TRBD2 (5 bases). Germline V lookup: CDR1 SQVTM, CDR2 ANQGSEA. V lost 1 base, J lost 10 bases, and 17 bases lay in between. This CDR3 has 14 residues. This CDR3 reads CSVEVGHAGEEQFF. The CDR3 DNA sequence: TGCAGCGTTGAAGTTGGCCACGCGGGTGAAGAGCAGTTCTTC.

In its sample, this clone was seen a few times. The V call is TRBV5-1, the J call TRBJ1-6; 7 bases are a match to TRBD1. Germline values: CDR1 SGHRS, CDR2 YFSETQ. The CDR3 length is 15 residues. The V segment lost 4 bases and the J segment 7 bases; nucleotides outside the gene matches: 8. The DNA for the CDR3 is TGCGCCAGCAGCGCGACCGGGACAGAGAATTCACCCCTCCACTTT. It is translated as CASSATGTENSPLHF.

This clone has more than one count but fewer than ten. The chain has TRBV4-1 and TRBJ2-7; a possible D gene is TRBD2 (5 bases). The CDR3 runs to 18 residues. The V gene lost 4 bases and the J gene lost 1 base, with 23 bases spanning the gap. Per germline, CDR1 MGHRA and CDR2 YSYEKL. The CDR3 DNA reads as TGCGCCAGCAGCCCGACCCATCTCCGTACGGGGAAATCCTACGAGCAGTACTTC. Translating gives CASSPTHLRTGKSYEQYF.